Shown below are 18 T cell receptor beta chains from a single sample sequenced in a study of graft-versus-host responses after intestinal transplantation. Repertoires were generated with immunoSEQ multiplex PCR, while TCRdb's copy carries only in-frame clones and drops some. Of some 97,000 clones listed, more than 85% are singletons. Their antigen targets remain unknown. Sequencing used unstimulated CD4+ T cells sorted from spleen or lymph node cells, obtained before transplant. The receptors derive from a human donor who was the organ donor for an intestinal transplant.

This clone was detected only once. The chain carries TRBV7-9 and TRBJ2-7; D is uncertain. The CDR3 totals 11 residues. V was pared by 2 bases and J by 3 bases, with 2 bases between. Germline CDR1 is SEHNR and CDR2 is FQNEAQ (reference sequence). CDR3 nucleotides: TGTGCCAGCAGCTTACTCTACGAGCAGTACTTC. Translating it yields CASSLLYEQYF.

This chain joins TRBV30 and TRBJ1-2; D is unresolved. Germline-derived CDR1 and CDR2 are GTSNPN and SVGIG (reference sequence). This CDR3 is 13 amino acids long. V lost 0 bases to trimming and J lost 4 bases, with 9 bases between them. As DNA, the CDR3 is TGTGCCTGGAGTGTTCGGCTTCGCTATGGCTACACCTTC. As protein: CAWSVRLRYGYTF.

The chain carries TRBV6-1 and TRBJ2-7; 7 nucleotides agree with TRBD2. The J segment lost 3 bases and the V segment lost 8 bases, leaving 13 bases of the junction unmatched. The germline CDR1 and CDR2 sequences are MNHNS and SASEGT. This CDR3 contains 15 residues. CDR3 sequence: CASSREGIQVYEQYF. CDR3 nucleotide sequence: TGTGCCAGCTCCAGGGAGGGAATTCAGGTCTACGAGCAGTACTTC.

The CDR3 DNA reads as TGTGCCAGCAGCGTCAGGAGGATTCGCACTGGTGGAGGAAACACCATATATTTT. It codes for CASSVRRIRTGGGNTIYF. The V gene is TRBV5-6, the J gene TRBJ1-3, with unresolved D. Trimming left V 4 bases short and J 4 bases short, with 24 bases between. The CDR3 spans 18 residues. CDR1 and CDR2 (germline): SGHDT, YYEEEE.

Worth noting for this clone: Germline is not matched at one junction end, which may reflect a read error. The chain links TRBV6-1 to TRBJ1-1; D is undetermined. The CDR3 loop spans 8 amino acids. Per the germline V gene, CDR1 is MNHNS and CDR2 is SASEGT. The CDR3 DNA reads as TGTGCCAGCAGCGAAGCTTTCTTT. It specifies CASSEAFF.

The CDR3: CASVRRPGASPLHF. The CDR3 DNA is TGTGCCAGCGTTAGGCGTCCCGGGGCGTCACCCCTCCACTTT. The chain has TRBV28 and TRBJ1-6, with D maybe TRBD1 (5 bases). This CDR3 is built from 14 residues. Germline CDR1 reads MDHEN; CDR2 reads SYDVKM. Trimming took 8 bases from V and 10 from J, leaving 18 bases between them.

The table lists this clone with a count of one. CDR3 coding DNA: TGCGCCAGCAGCAGACAGGACAGGGGTGGCACTGAAGCTTTCTTT. Its protein is CASSRQDRGGTEAFF. This chain connects TRBV5-1 to TRBJ1-1; 9 nucleotides match TRBD1. J was trimmed by 4 bases and V by 4 bases; bases with no gene match: 8. Per the germline V gene, CDR1 is SGHRS and CDR2 is YFSETQ. The CDR3 spans 15 residues.

The chain combines TRBV7-6 with TRBJ2-7, with D perhaps TRBD2 (5 bases). Germline lookup yields CDR1 SGHVS and CDR2 FNYEAQ. Trimming removed 4 bases from V and 7 bases from J, with 23 bases in between. The CDR3 consists of 16 residues. For the CDR3, the DNA is TGTGCCAGCAGCTCGGACGTCGGGGTCCCCTATTCTGAGCAGTACTTC. Protein: CASSSDVGVPYSEQYF.

This chain connects TRBV19 to TRBJ1-2; no clear D gene. The CDR3 runs 14 residues. Trimming stripped 7 bases from V and 3 bases from J, with 15 bases between. Germline V gene sequence: CDR1 LNHDA, CDR2 SQIVND (reference sequence). CDR3 nucleotide sequence: TGTGCCAGTACCCCCGCCTGGACTGACTATGGCTACACCTTC. This translates into CASTPAWTDYGYTF.

The chain employs TRBV4-1 and TRBJ2-1; D might be TRBD1 or TRBD2, each matching 6 bases. The CDR3 sequence is 17 residues long. Germline V CDR1 and CDR2: MGHRA, YSYEKL. Trimming removed 7 bases at V and 1 base at J, with 20 bases between. The CDR3 sequence: CASTVSIGGISYNEQFF. The CDR3 DNA follows: TGCGCCAGCACTGTAAGTATCGGGGGCATTTCCTACAATGAGCAGTTCTTC.

The V gene is TRBV4-1, the J gene TRBJ1-2; 8 nucleotides line up with TRBD1. Germline V gene lookup returns CDR1 MGHRA and CDR2 YSYEKL. The trim removed 2 bases at V and 0 bases at J, leaving 2 bases unmatched. The CDR3 runs to 15 residues. The CDR3 bases are TGCGCCAGCAGCCAAAGCAGGGGGCCTAACTATGGCTACACCTTC. As protein: CASSQSRGPNYGYTF.

This clone was seen a few times. V and J are TRBV19 and TRBJ2-7; no reliable D call. This CDR3 has 14 amino acids. V was clipped by 1 base and J by 2 bases, with 9 bases between them. Looked up from germline, CDR1 is LNHDA and CDR2 is SQIVND (reference sequence). In nucleotides, the CDR3 is TGTGCCAGTAGTATAGGTGTCGGTGCCTACGAGCAGTACTTC. It translates to CASSIGVGAYEQYF.

The CDR3 protein is CASLGVGFREQYF. The DNA for the CDR3 is TGTGCCAGCCTAGGGGTTGGGTTCCGCGAGCAGTACTTC. V and J are TRBV2 and TRBJ2-7; weak D call: TRBD1 (5 bases). Germline CDR1 reads SNHLY; CDR2 reads FYNNEI. Trimming removed 8 bases at V and 6 bases at J, with 17 bases between. The CDR3 spans 13 residues.

V and J are TRBV6-1 and TRBJ1-5, with D possibly being TRBD1 (6 bases). There are 16 residues in the CDR3. Germline assignment: CDR1 MNHNS and CDR2 SASEGT. The V and J ends lost 2 bases and 1 base respectively, with 12 bases between them. CDR3 sequence: CASSEMRTASNQPQHF. DNA of the CDR3: TGTGCCAGCAGTGAAATGAGGACAGCAAGCAATCAGCCCCAGCATTTT.

The J gene is TRBJ2-5, the V gene TRBV28; D perhaps matches TRBD1 (6 bases). Per the germline V gene, CDR1 is MDHEN and CDR2 is SYDVKM. V shed 4 bases and J shed 5 bases, with 11 bases lying between them. This CDR3 is 13 amino acids long. CDR3 protein: CASSSGARETQYF. CDR3 coding DNA: TGTGCCAGCAGTTCAGGGGCGAGGGAGACCCAGTACTTC. The variable domain in full, with the rest retrieved from reference TRBV28 and TRBJ2-5, is DVKVTQSSRYLVKRTGEKVFLECVQDMDHENMFWYRQDPGLGLRLIYFSYDVKMKEKGDIPEGYSVSREKKERFSLILESASTNQTSMYLCASSSGARETQYFGPGTRLLVL.

This chain connects TRBV6-5 to TRBJ2-1, with TRBD1 identical over 7 bases. J was trimmed by 2 bases and V by 7 bases; bases with no gene match: 8. This CDR3 is built from 15 residues. Germline V lookup: CDR1 MNHEY, CDR2 SVGAGI. The CDR3 coding sequence is TGTGCCAGCAAATCCCCGGGACAGCCCTACAATGAGCAGTTCTTC. Encoded protein: CASKSPGQPYNEQFF.

The CDR3 is CASSIQEGQGYEKLFF. CDR3 in DNA: TGTGCCAGCAGTATTCAGGAAGGACAGGGTTATGAAAAACTGTTTTTT. This chain connects TRBV28 to TRBJ1-4, with 8 bases aligning to TRBD1. This CDR3 contains 16 residues. Per the germline V gene, CDR1 is MDHEN and CDR2 is SYDVKM. Trimming removed 5 bases from V and 6 bases from J; junction bases left unmatched: 11. Based on the CDR3 plus reference TRBV28 and TRBJ1-4, the full variable domain is DVKVTQSSRYLVKRTGEKVFLECVQDMDHENMFWYRQDPGLGLRLIYFSYDVKMKEKGDIPEGYSVSREKKERFSLILESASTNQTSMYLCASSIQEGQGYEKLFFGSGTQLSVL.

This rearrangement joins TRBV6-6 to TRBJ2-7, with 9 bases lining up with TRBD1. Trimming took 6 bases from V and 3 from J; bases not matched to a gene: 6. The CDR3 contains 14 residues. Germline CDR1 is MNHNY and CDR2 is SVGAGI (reference sequence). The CDR3: CASSLSTGGYEQYF. In DNA form, the CDR3 reads TGTGCCAGCAGCCTTTCGACAGGGGGCTACGAGCAGTACTTC.